The 14 T cell receptor beta chains listed next were all sequenced from one sample in a study of identical twins. TCRdb passed the 5' RACE reads through MiXCR, listing each CDR3 protein once. Among around 1.7 million distinct CDR3 sequences listed, about 31% were seen once. Sequencing used cord blood. The receptor set was obtained from a newborn girl in good health.

This rearrangement joins TRBV12-3 or TRBV12-4 to TRBJ2-3; the D gene is possibly TRBD1 (5 bases). V was cut by 4 bases and J by 0 bases, with 11 bases left in between. The CDR3 is 15 amino acids. CDR3 DNA sequence: TGTGCCAGCAGTTGGGGCCAGGACAGCACAGATACGCAGTATTTT. It codes for CASSWGQDSTDTQYF.

This clonotype occurred a few times. V and J are TRBV9 and TRBJ2-4, with D tentatively TRBD1 (6 bases). V dropped 0 bases and J dropped 6 bases, with 7 bases sitting between them. Per the germline V gene, CDR1 is SGDLS and CDR2 is YYNGEE. The CDR3 is made up of 13 amino acids. CDR3 coding DNA: TGTGCCAGCAGCGTAGCCAGGGGAAACATTCAGTACTTC. Translating gives CASSVARGNIQYF.

This clonotype showed up many times. The rearrangement links TRBV7-2 to TRBJ2-7; TRBD2 is a possible D gene (6 bases). Germline V gives CDR1 SGHTA, CDR2 FQGNSA. The CDR3 is 14 residues long. V dropped 1 base and J dropped 4 bases, with 11 bases sitting between them. The CDR3 coding sequence is TGTGCCAGCAGCTTAGGGGGACTCGAATACGAGCAGTACTTC. Translating gives CASSLGGLEYEQYF. Full variable domain (outside the CDR3, taken from reference TRBV7-2 and TRBJ2-7): GAGVSQSPSNKVTEKGKDVELRCDPISGHTALYWYRQSLGQGLEFLIYFQGNSAPDKSGLPSDRFSAERTGGSVSTLTIQRTQQEDSAVYLCASSLGGLEYEQYFGPGTRLTVT.

This clonotype was observed a handful of times. This chain links TRBV7-2 with TRBJ2-4, with 7 bases that match TRBD2. The CDR3 is 17 residues long. Germline CDR1 and CDR2: SGHTA and FQGNSA. The V segment lost 1 base and the J segment 2 bases; nucleotides outside the gene matches: 8. This CDR3 reads CASSLVGLADSKNIQYF. CDR3 nucleotide sequence: TGTGCCAGCAGCTTAGTTGGTCTAGCGGATTCCAAAAACATTCAGTACTTC. The full variable domain, completed using reference TRBV7-2 and TRBJ2-4, is GAGVSQSPSNKVTEKGKDVELRCDPISGHTALYWYRQSLGQGLEFLIYFQGNSAPDKSGLPSDRFSAERTGGSVSTLTIQRTQQEDSAVYLCASSLVGLADSKNIQYFGAGTRLSVL.

The chain employs TRBV25-1 and TRBJ2-7; D may be TRBD2 (6 bases). The ends were cut back, 5 bases at V and 5 bases at J, with 16 bases in the middle. The CDR3 is 14 amino acids. The germline CDR1 and CDR2 sequences are MGHDK and SYGVNS. The CDR3 DNA follows: TGTGCCAGCAGTTCGGGAGAAGGATGGGACGAGCAGTACTTC. As protein: CASSSGEGWDEQYF.

This clonotype was recorded a few times. The chain recombines TRBV25-1 with TRBJ2-7; D possibly matches TRBD1 or TRBD2 (5 bases each). Germline lookup yields CDR1 MGHDK and CDR2 SYGVNS. V was cut by 2 bases and J by 3 bases, with 14 bases left in between. CDR3 length: 15 residues. CDR3 coding DNA: TGTGCCAGCAGTGAACCCGGGACGGGACGCTACGAGCAGTACTTC. As protein: CASSEPGTGRYEQYF.

This chain uses TRBV5-1 with TRBJ2-6; possible D gene TRBD2, 6 bases. This CDR3 has 15 residues. CDR1 is SGHRS, CDR2 YFSETQ, per germline. The V end was cut by 6 bases, the J end by 0 bases, with 10 bases between. The CDR3 sequence is CASKRGLSGANVLTF. DNA for the CDR3: TGCGCCAGCAAACGGGGACTCTCTGGGGCCAACGTCCTGACTTTC.

V is TRBV28 and J is TRBJ2-5; perhaps TRBD1 as D (5 bases). The germline gives CDR1 MDHEN, CDR2 SYDVKM. V shed 10 bases and J shed 1 base, with 22 bases lying between them. This CDR3 is built from 16 residues. In nucleotides, the CDR3 is TGTGCCATCCAGCGTCGCCCGGCAGGGTCCCAAGAGACCCAGTACTTC. It codes for CAIQRRPAGSQETQYF.

The chain links TRBV6-1 to TRBJ2-5; D is ambiguous. The J call may not be correct, given that the DNA end is closer to TRBJ2-1. The CDR3 runs to 13 residues. Germline-derived CDR1 and CDR2 are MNHNS and SASEGT. Here the CDR3 DNA reads TGTGCCAGCACTACCCTGTACCAAGAGACCCAGTTCTTC. Amino acid sequence: CASTTLYQETQFF.

This clonotype turned up a few times. The chain uses TRBV27 and TRBJ2-7; possibly TRBD1 for D (6 bases). The germline V gene has CDR1 MNHEY and CDR2 SMNVEV (reference sequence). This CDR3 spans 14 amino acids. The V and J ends lost 3 bases and 7 bases respectively, with 16 bases between them. The CDR3 reads CASSLFTGYNEQYF. CDR3 coding DNA: TGTGCCAGCAGTTTGTTCACAGGGTACAATGAGCAGTACTTC.

The V call is TRBV28, the J call TRBJ2-7, with D possibly matching TRBD2 (6 bases). Germline V gene lookup returns CDR1 MDHEN and CDR2 SYDVKM. The CDR3 has 15 amino acids. Between the trimmed V and J ends, which lost 3 bases and 2 bases, there was a span of 14 bases. The CDR3 region has the DNA TGTGCCAGCAGTTTTAGGGCGGGGAGACCCTACGAGCAGTACTTC. It codes for CASSFRAGRPYEQYF.

This sequence joins TRBV27 and TRBJ2-1; 10 nucleotides agree with TRBD2. The V gene end was trimmed by 6 bases and the J gene end by 1 base; junction bases not matched to a gene: 12. CDR1 is MNHEY and CDR2 is SMNVEV in the germline V gene (reference sequence). This CDR3 spans 18 amino acids. DNA for the CDR3: TGTGCCAGCAGGGGGAGGAGCGGGGGGGCCGGATCCTACAATGAGCAGTTCTTC. This encodes CASRGRSGGAGSYNEQFF.

The gene calls are TRBV20-1 and TRBJ2-3; no reliable D call. From germline, CDR1 is DFQATT and CDR2 SNEGSKA (reference sequence). The CDR3 is 13 residues long. Trimming removed 6 bases at V and 2 bases at J, with 12 bases between. CDR3 region: CSAGNPDTDTQYF. The DNA for the CDR3 is TGCAGTGCGGGCAACCCGGACACAGATACGCAGTATTTT.

This clonotype was found once. V usage is TRBV3-1 and J usage is TRBJ2-7; 11 nucleotides line up with TRBD2. The J call may be wrong; the DNA end is better matched by TRBJ2-5. This CDR3 comprises 17 residues. CDR1 is LGHDT, CDR2 YNNKEL, per germline (reference sequence). This CDR3 reads CASSHLAGGQYQETQYF. DNA of the CDR3: TGTGCCAGCAGCCACCTAGCGGGGGGCCAGTACCAAGAGACCCAGTACTTC.